This T cell receptor beta chain is from a study of blood T cell repertoires in COVID-19. Generated by immunoSEQ multiplex PCR, the TCRdb table keeps only in-frame clones and is missing some. In the table there are about 370,000 clones, roughly nine tenths of which are singletons. Germline trimming cut 5 bases from V and 6 bases from J; bases unmatched to any gene: 10. The CDR3 is made up of 13 amino acids. From germline, CDR1 is GTSNPN and CDR2 SVGIG (reference sequence). The sample taken for sequencing was PBMCs or T cells enriched from blood (not recorded which). The clonotype was recovered from a young man who had recovered from COVID-19. This chain links TRBV30 with TRBJ2-7, with 7 nucleotides matching TRBD1. Here the CDR3 reads CAWERQTGIEQYF. CDR3 coding DNA: TGTGCCTGGGAACGCCAGACAGGGATCGAGCAGTACTTC.